These 17 T cell receptor beta chains originate from one sample sequenced in a study of neoadjuvant anti-PD-1 for oral cavity cancer. The repertoire was sequenced with immunoSEQ multiplex PCR; TCRdb's copy has only in-frame clones and lacks some. The top ten clones hold roughly 3% of a sample with 15,000 to 20,000 clones, 65% to 85% of them seen once. The specimen comprised PBMCs, sampled before nivolumab (anti-PD-1) treatment. The receptor set was obtained from a person aged 35-79 years with oral cavity squamous cell carcinoma.

This clone was found once. V is TRBV28 and J is TRBJ2-7, with unresolved D. With 6 bases removed from V and 2 bases from J, the gap between germline ends came to 11 bases. The CDR3 is 13 residues long. Germline CDR1 MDHEN, CDR2 SYDVKM. CDR3 bases: TGTGCCAGCAGCCGGACGGAACCCTACGAGCAGTACTTC. This encodes CASSRTEPYEQYF.

The V call is TRBV27, the J call TRBJ1-2; D is ambiguous. This CDR3 contains 16 residues. CDR1 is MNHEY and CDR2 is SMNVEV in the germline V gene (reference sequence). V lost 6 bases to trimming and J lost 4 bases, with 21 bases between them. In DNA form, the CDR3 reads TGTGCCAGCAGGCTCAACGCCTTTCAGAGTTCCTATGGCTACACCTTC. It specifies CASRLNAFQSSYGYTF.

V usage is TRBV29-1 and J usage is TRBJ2-3, with TRBD2 identical over 9 bases. This CDR3 is built from 17 residues. V shed 0 bases and J 5 bases; nucleotides not matched to a gene: 12. Germline CDR1 is SQVTM and CDR2 is ANQGSEA. CDR3 in DNA: TGCAGCGTTGAAGATAGGGGGGTAGCGGGAGCTCTAGATACGCAGTATTTT. Its translation: CSVEDRGVAGALDTQYF.

There are a few counts of this clone. V and J are TRBV11-2 and TRBJ1-1; D unclear. Per the germline V gene, CDR1 is SGHAT and CDR2 is FQNNGV. The CDR3 has 13 amino acids. Trimming cost V 3 bases and J 1 base, with 6 bases left between them. The chain's CDR3 is CASSLVGNTEAFF. Written as DNA, the CDR3 is TGTGCCAGCAGCTTGGTAGGGAACACTGAAGCTTTCTTT.

The table lists this clone with a few counts. Sequence at one end of the junction differs from germline and may be a read error. The chain has TRBV5-1 and TRBJ2-5; D is uncertain. This CDR3 contains 12 residues. The germline CDR1 and CDR2 sequences are SGHRS and YFSETQ. CDR3: CASSLNQETQYF. DNA for the CDR3: TGCGCCAGCAGCTTGAACCAGGAGACCCAGTACTTC. Using reference TRBV5-1 and TRBJ2-5 for the parts outside the CDR3, the full variable domain is KAGVTQTPRYLIKTRGQQVTLSCSPISGHRSVSWYQQTPGQGLQFLFEYFSETQRNKGNFPGRFSGRQFSNSRSEMNVSTLELGDSALYLCASSLNQETQYFGPGTRLLVL.

The CDR3 nucleotides are TGTGCCAGCAGCCCCTGGGCAGATACGCAGTATTTT. Its translation is CASSPWADTQYF. The chain joins TRBV9 to TRBJ2-3; D remains ambiguous. The CDR3 consists of 12 residues. V dropped 4 bases and J dropped 4 bases, with 7 bases sitting between them. In germline, CDR1 is SGDLS, CDR2 YYNGEE.

The rearrangement uses TRBV7-6 and TRBJ2-7; weak D call: TRBD2 (5 bases). The CDR3 runs to 12 residues. The V end lost 5 bases, the J end lost 5 bases, and 10 bases lay between the germline ends. Germline-derived CDR1 and CDR2 are SGHVS and FNYEAQ. CDR3 loop: CASSVTRNEQYF. In DNA form, the CDR3 reads TGTGCCAGCAGCGTCACTAGGAACGAGCAGTACTTC.

V and J are TRBV19 and TRBJ2-5; no clear D. From germline, CDR1 is LNHDA and CDR2 SQIVND (reference sequence). Trimming pared 3 bases from V and 1 base from J, leaving 6 bases between. CDR3 length equals 13 residues. CDR3 coding DNA: TGTGCCAGTAGTATGCAGCCCCAAGAGACCCAGTACTTC. Translation: CASSMQPQETQYF.

The V gene is TRBV19, the J gene TRBJ2-2, with TRBD1 matching 10 bases. Germline V gene sequence: CDR1 LNHDA, CDR2 SQIVND (reference sequence). This CDR3 contains 16 residues. The ends lost 3 bases at V and 5 bases at J; junction bases unmatched: 6. In DNA, the CDR3 is TGTGCCAGTAGTATGGGGACAGGGGTGTTGACCGGGGAGCTGTTTTTT. Protein: CASSMGTGVLTGELFF.

J is TRBJ2-7 and V is TRBV19, with 8 bases that match TRBD2. V lost 6 bases to trimming and J lost 1 base; unmatched junction nucleotides: 5. The V gene's germline CDR1 is LNHDA and CDR2 SQIVND (reference sequence). CDR3 length: 14 amino acids. The DNA of the CDR3 is TGTGCCAGTAGCGGGGGGGGACCATCCTACGAGCAGTACTTC. Its translation: CASSGGGPSYEQYF.

CDR3 loop: CASSQGGGEQYF. The CDR3 DNA reads as TGTGCCAGCAGCCAAGGGGGAGGCGAGCAGTACTTC. V is TRBV7-9 and J is TRBJ2-7; D may correspond to TRBD1 or TRBD2 (6 bases each). Germline V CDR1 and CDR2: SEHNR, FQNEAQ (reference sequence). V lost 5 bases, J lost 6 bases, and 11 bases lay in between. The CDR3 sequence is 12 residues long.

The gene calls are TRBV2 and TRBJ1-5, with a weak D call TRBD1 (5 bases). The V gene lost 1 base and the J gene lost 3 bases, with 10 bases spanning the gap. This CDR3 is 15 amino acids long. Per germline, CDR1 SNHLY and CDR2 FYNNEI. The CDR3 protein is CASSEELGPNQPQHF. The CDR3 nucleotides are TGTGCCAGCAGTGAAGAGTTGGGGCCCAATCAGCCCCAGCATTTT. The full variable domain, with the rest looked up from reference TRBV2 and TRBJ1-5, is EPEVTQTPSHQVTQMGQEVILRCVPISNHLYFYWYRQILGQKVEFLVSFYNNEISEKSEIFDDQFSVERPDGSNFTLKIRSTKLEDSAMYFCASSEELGPNQPQHFGDGTRLSIL.

This chain uses TRBV10-3 with TRBJ2-1; TRBD2 aligns across 9 bases. CDR3 size: 14 residues. Germline CDR1 reads ENHRY; CDR2 reads SYGVKD. With 3 bases clipped from V and 5 bases from J, the junction kept 2 bases outside the gene matches. CDR3 nucleotides: TGTGCCATCAGTGACCTAGCGGGAAACAATGAGCAGTTCTTC. This codes for CAISDLAGNNEQFF.

V gene TRBV19 combines with J gene TRBJ1-2; TRBD1 agrees at 7 bases. Germline-derived CDR1 and CDR2 are LNHDA and SQIVND (reference sequence). Unmatched junction bases numbered 9, after V lost 7 bases and J lost 7 bases. There are 13 residues in the CDR3. The CDR3 DNA reads as TGTGCCAGTACAGAGACAGGGCGATCTGGCTACACCTTC. Translated: CASTETGRSGYTF.

The rearrangement links TRBV5-1 to TRBJ1-4; no firm D call. Trimming removed 0 bases at V and 0 bases at J, with 6 bases between. The V gene's germline CDR1 is SGHRS and CDR2 YFSETQ. The CDR3 extends over 15 amino acids. The CDR3 sequence: CASSLGTSTNEKLFF. In DNA, the CDR3 is TGCGCCAGCAGCTTGGGAACTTCAACTAATGAAAAACTGTTTTTT.

A few counts support this clone. The rearrangement links TRBV2 to TRBJ1-5, with 7 bases identical to TRBD1. The germline CDR1 and CDR2 sequences are SNHLY and FYNNEI. V was clipped by 5 bases and J by 0 bases; unmatched bases: 4. CDR3 length: 15 amino acids. CDR3 sequence (DNA): TGTGCCAGCAGTCAGACAGGGAATAGCAATCAGCCCCAGCATTTT. This translates into CASSQTGNSNQPQHF.

This chain connects TRBV28 to TRBJ1-4, with TRBD1 identical over 7 bases. Germline assignment: CDR1 MDHEN and CDR2 SYDVKM. This CDR3 has 13 residues. Trimming cost V 8 bases and J 7 bases; bases outside gene matches: 7. CDR3 amino acids: CASRPGGSEKLFF. In nucleotides, the CDR3 is TGTGCCAGCCGCCCAGGGGGGAGTGAAAAACTGTTTTTT.